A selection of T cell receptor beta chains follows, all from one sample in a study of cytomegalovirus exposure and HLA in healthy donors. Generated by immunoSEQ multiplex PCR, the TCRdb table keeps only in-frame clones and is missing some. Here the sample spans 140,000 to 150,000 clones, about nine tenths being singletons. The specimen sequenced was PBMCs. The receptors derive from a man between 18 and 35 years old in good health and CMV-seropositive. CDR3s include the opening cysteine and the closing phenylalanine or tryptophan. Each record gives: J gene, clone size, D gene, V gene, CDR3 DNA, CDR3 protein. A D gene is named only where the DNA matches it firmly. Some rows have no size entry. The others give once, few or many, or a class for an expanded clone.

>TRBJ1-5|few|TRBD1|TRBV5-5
TGTGCCAGCAGCTTGGATCGGACAGGGCTAGGTCAGCCCCAGCATTTT
CASSLDRTGLGQPQHF
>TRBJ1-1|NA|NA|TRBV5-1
TGCGCCAGCAGCTTGGGCGAGTCGCCCGAAGCTTTCTTT
CASSLGESPEAFF
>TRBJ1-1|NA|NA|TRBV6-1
TGTGCCAGCAGTGACAGGGAGAACACTGAAGCTTTCTTT
CASSDRENTEAFF
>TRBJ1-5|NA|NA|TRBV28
TGTGCCAGCAGTCTGGCGGGAGCGAGCAATCAGCCCCAGCATTTT
CASSLAGASNQPQHF
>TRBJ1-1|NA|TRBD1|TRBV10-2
TGCGCCAGCACCCTCACAGGGGAGAGGACTGAAGCTTTCTTT
CASTLTGERTEAFF
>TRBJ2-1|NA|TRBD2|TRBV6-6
TGTGCCAGCACCCACAGGCGGGGGGGCCTAGACGAGCAGTTCTTC
CASTHRRGGLDEQFF
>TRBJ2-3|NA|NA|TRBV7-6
TGTGCCAGCAGCTTAGGCACAGGGATCACAGATACGCAGTATTTT
CASSLGTGITDTQYF
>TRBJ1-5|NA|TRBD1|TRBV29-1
TGCAGCGTTGTACAGGGGTTGGGCAATCAGCCCCAGCATTTT
CSVVQGLGNQPQHF
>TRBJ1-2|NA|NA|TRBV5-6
TGTGCCAGCAGCTTGGGAGGGCGCGGTGGCTACACCTTC
CASSLGGRGGYTF
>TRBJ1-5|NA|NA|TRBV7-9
TGTGCCAGCAGCTTGGTTGGAGGGGTGAGTCAGCCCCAGCATTTT
CASSLVGGVSQPQHF
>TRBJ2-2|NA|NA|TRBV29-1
TGCAGCGTTGAAGATAGCAGGGTTAACACCGGGGAGCTGTTTTTT
CSVEDSRVNTGELFF
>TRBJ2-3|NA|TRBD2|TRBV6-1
TGTGCCAGCAGTGGGTGGGGTAGCGGGAGGGGAGATACGCAGTATTTT
CASSGWGSGRGDTQYF
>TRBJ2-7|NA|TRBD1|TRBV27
TGTGCCAGCAGGTTTGGGACAGATGGCTACGAGCAGTACTTC
CASRFGTDGYEQYF
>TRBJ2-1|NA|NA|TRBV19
TGTGCCAGTAGTGGGCAGGGCTACAATGAGCAGTTCTTC
CASSGQGYNEQFF
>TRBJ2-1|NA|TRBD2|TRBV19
TGTGCCAGTAGTATACTAGCGGGAGGGCCACTGGGGGAGCAGTTCTTC
CASSILAGGPLGEQFF
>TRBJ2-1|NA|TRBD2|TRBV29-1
TGCAGCGTTTCCGGTGCGGGAGTTTCGAATGAGCAGTTCTTC
CSVSGAGVSNEQFF
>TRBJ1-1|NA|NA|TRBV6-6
TGTGCCAGCAGAACCACCTCCGAGGGAGGCACTGAAGCTTTCTTT
CASRTTSEGGTEAFF
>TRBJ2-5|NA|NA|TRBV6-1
TGTGCCAGCAGTGATCCCCTGGGGCCCCCGCAAGCCCAGTACTTC
CASSDPLGPPQAQYF
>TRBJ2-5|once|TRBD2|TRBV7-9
TGTGCCAGCAGCCTTTTGCCCCCCGGGACTAGGGGCGAGACCCAGTACTTC
CASSLLPPGTRGETQYF
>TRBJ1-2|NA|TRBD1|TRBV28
TGTGCCAGCAGTTTTCCGGGACAGTACTATGGCTACACCTTC
CASSFPGQYYGYTF
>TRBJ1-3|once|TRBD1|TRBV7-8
TGTGCCAGCAGCATGGGACAGGGTGGAAACACCATATATTTT
CASSMGQGGNTIYF
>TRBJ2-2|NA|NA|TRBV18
TGTGCCAGCTCACCGGGCGGCCCGGGGACCGGGGAGCTGTTTTTT
CASSPGGPGTGELFF
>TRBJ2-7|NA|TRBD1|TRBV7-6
TGTGCCAGCAGCGGGGGGTCGGGACAGGAGTACGAGCAGTACTTC
CASSGGSGQEYEQYF
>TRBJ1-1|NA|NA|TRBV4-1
TGCGCCAGCAGCCAAGATCTTTACAGGGAGGCTTTCTTT
CASSQDLYREAFF
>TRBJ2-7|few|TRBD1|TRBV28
TGTGCCAGCAGGGAGCCGGGACAGGCAGTCTACGAGCAGTACTTC
CASREPGQAVYEQYF
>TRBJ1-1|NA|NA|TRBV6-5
TGTGCCAGTTTACGGGGAGGCTTGAACACTGAAGCTTTCTTT
CASLRGGLNTEAFF
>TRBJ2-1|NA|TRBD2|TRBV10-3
TGTGCCATCCTGCCTAGCGGAACCTTCCCTAGGGAGCAGTTCTTC
CAILPSGTFPREQFF
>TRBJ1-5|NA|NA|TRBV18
TGTGCCAGCTCACCAATCAGCGATAGCAATCAGCCCCAGCATTTT
CASSPISDSNQPQHF
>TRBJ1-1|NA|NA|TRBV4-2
TGTGCCAGCAGCCCCCCAGACAGACCGAACACTGAAGCTTTCTTT
CASSPPDRPNTEAFF